This TCR beta chain was captured by sequencing in a study of T cell responses to AZD1222 COVID-19 vaccine. Method: immunoSEQ multiplex PCR; TCRdb's copy keeps in-frame clones and lacks some. Of 110,000 to 150,000 clones in the sample, about nine tenths were seen once. As to this clone: Antigen specificity is unknown.

General study points: Repertoires were obtained only post-peak T cell response.

Specimen: peripheral blood, collected on day 0 of AZD1222 vaccination. The TCR was taken from an adult in good health.

This chain's CDR3 is CASSFMGRRRVEPQHF. The DNA of the CDR3 is TGTGCCAGCAGTTTTATGGGCAGAAGAAGAGTGGAGCCCCAGCATTTT. This chain uses TRBV28 with TRBJ1-5; D is unclear. CDR3 length equals 16 residues. Germline lookup yields CDR1 MDHEN and CDR2 SYDVKM. Deletions cut 3 bases from V and 8 bases from J, with 20 bases between.